The T cell receptor (beta chain) described here comes from a study of siplizumab effects on memory and regulatory T cells. Worth noting for this clone: Its antigen is still unknown.

General study points: In unstimulated cells, naive T cells appeared more diverse than memory T cells and seemed major alloresponse contributors. Of the proliferating CD4+ or CD8+ clones, roughly 80-96% lacked a naive or memory phenotype that could be assigned.

Germline V gives CDR1 SGHTA, CDR2 FQGTGA. The CDR3 spans 14 residues. The V gene lost 2 bases and the J gene lost 4 bases, with 10 bases spanning the gap. Produced via immunoSEQ multiplex PCR; TCRdb's table is partial and in-frame only. The sample contains more than 85,000 clones, around 90% of which appear only once. The TCR sequence derives from a human donor in good health. The J gene is TRBJ2-3, the V gene TRBV7-3, with a possible D match to TRBD2 (5 bases). Sequencing used Tregs sorted from blood. This CDR3 reads CASSLAGPPDTQYF. The DNA of the CDR3 is TGTGCCAGCAGCTTAGCGGGTCCCCCAGATACGCAGTATTTT.